The entry below gives a single TCR beta chain sequence along with its context. What it binds is not known. The data were obtained in a study of T cell responses to AZD1222 COVID-19 vaccine. Overall study: Pooling of second doses given at about 4 or about 12 weeks was done.

Some clones are missing from TCRdb's copy, which holds only in-frame ones; the method was immunoSEQ multiplex PCR. The top ten clones hold around 30% of a sample with some 120,000 clones, approximately 91% of them seen once. Study observations and caveats: Donors in the cohort were predominantly white British and more often female, and clonal diversity was possibly underestimated. Spike-wide vaccine-associated CD4 TCRs dominated at 160-218 and 743-854. Without day 14 samples, only post-peak T cell repertoires were studied.

The germline V gene encodes CDR1 SGHRS and CDR2 YFSETQ. Trimming left V 3 bases short and J 4 bases short, with 13 bases between. CDR3 length equals 15 residues. The TCR was taken from an adult in good health. Sequenced material: peripheral blood, taken on day 0 of AZD1222 vaccination. The chain carries TRBV5-1 and TRBJ2-2; a possible D gene is TRBD2 (6 bases). This CDR3 is CASSSTGGPTGELFF. The CDR3, as DNA: TGCGCCAGCAGCTCTACCGGAGGGCCCACCGGGGAGCTGTTTTTT. Using reference TRBV5-1 and TRBJ2-2 for the parts outside the CDR3, the full variable domain is KAGVTQTPRYLIKTRGQQVTLSCSPISGHRSVSWYQQTPGQGLQFLFEYFSETQRNKGNFPGRFSGRQFSNSRSEMNVSTLELGDSALYLCASSSTGGPTGELFFGEGSRLTVL.